The 21 T cell receptor beta chains in this list originate from one sample, sequenced in a study of CD8 T cells in Susac syndrome. Reverse transcription of roughly 0.5 to 1 ug RNA was performed with random hexamers. TCRdb redid the calling of the immunoSEQ multiplex PCR reads with MiXCR, one entry per CDR3 protein. The data hold 150,000 to 200,000 distinct CDR3 sequences, with approximately 93% observed a single time. Sample: CD4+ T cells from PBMCs. These receptors all stem from a human donor in good health.

This chain uses TRBV3-1 with TRBJ2-1, with D perhaps assigned TRBD1 or TRBD2 (6 bases each). The CDR3 loop spans 14 amino acids. Trimming stripped 5 bases from V and 6 bases from J, with 14 bases between. Germline-derived CDR1 and CDR2 are LGHDT and YNNKEL (reference sequence). CDR3 nucleotide sequence: TGTGCCAGCAGCGCTAGGGGGGCCGGCAATGAGCAGTTCTTC. Protein sequence: CASSARGAGNEQFF.

This chain uses TRBV6-6 with TRBJ2-3; D uncertain. This CDR3 region has 11 residues. With 6 bases removed from V and 5 bases from J, the gap between germline ends came to 6 bases. Germline CDR1 MNHNY, CDR2 SVGAGI (reference sequence). CDR3 nucleotide sequence: TGTGCCAGCAGCGGACGAGATACGCAGTATTTT. It yields the protein CASSGRDTQYF.

The chain joins TRBV29-1 to TRBJ2-3, with D unresolved. V was cut by 2 bases and J by 2 bases, with 5 bases left in between. The CDR3 runs to 12 residues. Germline-derived CDR1 and CDR2 are SQVTM and ANQGSEA. The CDR3 DNA is TGCAGCGTTGAACAGGACACAGATACGCAGTATTTT. The encoded protein is CSVEQDTDTQYF.

This chain joins TRBV3-1 and TRBJ2-7; D is unresolved. V was clipped by 3 bases and J by 3 bases, with 12 bases between them. Germline-derived CDR1 and CDR2 are LGHDT and YNNKEL (reference sequence). The CDR3 sequence is 14 residues long. CDR3 amino acids: CASSQGLSFYEQYF. CDR3 DNA: TGTGCCAGCAGCCAGGGGTTGAGTTTCTACGAGCAGTACTTC.

The genes are TRBV5-4 and TRBJ2-3; tentatively, D is TRBD2 (7 bases). Per germline, CDR1 SGHNT and CDR2 YYREEE (reference sequence). The CDR3 sequence is 15 residues long. Deletions cut 2 bases from V and 6 bases from J, with 16 bases between. The CDR3 DNA sequence: TGTGCCAGCAGCTTCAAGGGGGGGGCCAGGGATACGCAGTATTTT. Translating gives CASSFKGGARDTQYF.

This clonotype came up once. The gene calls are TRBV27 and TRBJ1-1; no definite D call. Trimming stripped 4 bases from V and 1 base from J, with 10 bases between. The CDR3 extends over 14 amino acids. The germline CDR1 and CDR2 sequences are MNHEY and SMNVEV (reference sequence). Here the CDR3 DNA reads TGTGCCAGCAGTTCCAGGATAACGAACACTGAAGCTTTCTTT. It translates to CASSSRITNTEAFF.

About this clonotype itself: One junction end disagrees with the germline gene, perhaps due to a read error. J is TRBJ2-5 and V is TRBV5-4; D not certain. There are 13 residues in the CDR3. Germline lookup yields CDR1 SGHNT and CDR2 YYREEE (reference sequence). CDR3 residues: CASTLGRQETQYF. CDR3 coding DNA: TGTGCCAGCACCTTGGGCAGGCAAGAGACCCAGTACTTC.

The chain has TRBV3-1 and TRBJ1-5, with D perhaps matching TRBD1 (6 bases). The germline V gene encodes CDR1 LGHDT and CDR2 YNNKEL (reference sequence). V was cut by 4 bases and J by 6 bases, with 22 bases left in between. This CDR3 is 17 amino acids long. CDR3 in amino acids: CASSRDQRGGPSQPQHF. CDR3 DNA: TGTGCCAGCAGCCGTGATCAGCGGGGGGGCCCGAGTCAGCCCCAGCATTTT.

This clonotype occurred once. Germline and junction disagree at one end, which may indicate a read error. The chain carries TRBV7-7 and TRBJ2-1; no reliable D call. This CDR3 has 13 residues. Germline V lookup: CDR1 SSHAT, CDR2 FNYEAQ (reference sequence). The CDR3 spells CASSLSTYNEQFF. The CDR3 nucleotides read TGTGCTAGCAGCTTAAGCACCTACAATGAGCAGTTCTTC.

The chain couples TRBV18 to TRBJ1-1; D is perhaps TRBD1 (6 bases). Trimming removed 2 bases from V and 5 bases from J, with 12 bases in between. The germline gives CDR1 KGHSH, CDR2 LQKENI. The CDR3 consists of 14 residues. CDR3 DNA: TGTGCCAGCTCACCATCAGGGGCGACGACTGAAGCTTTCTTT. Protein: CASSPSGATTEAFF. The full variable domain, in which reference TRBV18 and TRBJ1-1 provide the parts outside the CDR3, is NAGVMQNPRHLVRRRGQEARLRCSPMKGHSHVYWYRQLPEEGLKFMVYLQKENIIDESGMPKERFSAEFPKEGPSILRIQQVVRGDSAAYFCASSPSGATTEAFFGQGTRLTVV.

This chain joins TRBV5-1 and TRBJ2-1; the match to TRBD2 covers 8 bases. Looked up from germline, CDR1 is SGHRS and CDR2 is YFSETQ. This CDR3 region has 16 residues. The junction had 12 bases not matched to a gene; V was cut back by 4 bases and J by 6 bases. This chain's CDR3 is CASSPHSGVGSNEQFF. CDR3 sequence (DNA): TGCGCCAGCAGCCCCCATAGCGGGGTGGGTTCCAATGAGCAGTTCTTC.

The rearrangement joins TRBV7-2 to TRBJ1-1, with 8 bases matching TRBD1. Germline values: CDR1 SGHTA, CDR2 FQGNSA. V lost 3 bases, J lost 7 bases, and 10 bases stayed unmatched. This CDR3 has 15 residues. CDR3 DNA: TGTGCCAGCAGCTTGGACGGGGGACAGGCGGGTGAAGCTTTCTTT. This translates into CASSLDGGQAGEAFF.

This chain joins TRBV20-1 and TRBJ2-5; D is uncertain. Deletions cut 3 bases from V and 0 bases from J, with 11 bases between. Germline-derived CDR1 and CDR2 are DFQATT and SNEGSKA (reference sequence). CDR3 length: 14 amino acids. The CDR3 nucleotides are TGCAGTGCTAGGTTCCCGGGCTACCAAGAGACCCAGTACTTC. It codes for CSARFPGYQETQYF.

This chain joins TRBV5-1 and TRBJ2-7; 8 nucleotides align to TRBD1. Germline trimming cut 0 bases from V and 7 bases from J; bases unmatched to any gene: 6. This CDR3 has 14 amino acids. The germline V gene has CDR1 SGHRS and CDR2 YFSETQ. The CDR3, as DNA: TGCGCCAGCAGCTTGGAACAGGGGGTGGGGGAGCAGTACTTC. It translates to CASSLEQGVGEQYF.

In this sample, this clonotype turned up once. The genes are TRBV6-5 and TRBJ2-1; no firm D call. Germline loops: CDR1 MNHEY, CDR2 SVGAGI. Trimming removed 2 bases at V and 7 bases at J, with 21 bases between. The CDR3 totals 17 residues. The DNA of the CDR3 is TGTGCCAGCAGTTACGCAAGAGAGGACCCCCGCCCAAATGAGCAGTTCTTC. It yields the protein CASSYAREDPRPNEQFF.

The chain is built from TRBV9 and TRBJ1-1; D is ambiguous. Germline values: CDR1 SGDLS, CDR2 YYNGEE. The CDR3 is made up of 15 amino acids. Trimming cost V 4 bases and J 2 bases, with 15 bases left between them. The chain's CDR3 is CASSLLTRLNTEAFF. CDR3 coding DNA: TGTGCCAGCAGCTTGCTGACACGGCTAAACACTGAAGCTTTCTTT.

In this sample, this clonotype turned up once. CDR3: CATSGRETANTGELFF. The CDR3 DNA sequence: TGTGCCACCAGTGGGAGGGAGACCGCGAACACCGGGGAGCTGTTTTTT. The V and J genes are TRBV24-1 and TRBJ2-2; D may be TRBD2 (6 bases). Trimming took 5 bases from V and 0 from J, leaving 12 bases between them. The germline CDR1 and CDR2 sequences are KGHDR and SFDVKD. This CDR3 has 16 residues.

This clonotype was counted a few times. The chain combines TRBV15 with TRBJ2-7; D perhaps matches TRBD1 (6 bases). V shed 3 bases and J shed 4 bases, with 16 bases lying between them. The CDR3 consists of 15 residues. In germline, CDR1 is LNHNV, CDR2 YYDKDF (reference sequence). CDR3 sequence reads: CATSRDRGMRYEQYF. The CDR3, as DNA: TGTGCCACCAGCAGGGACAGAGGAATGCGATACGAGCAGTACTTC.

The V call is TRBV20-1, the J call TRBJ1-3; D unclear. Germline lookup yields CDR1 DFQATT and CDR2 SNEGSKA (reference sequence). V was cut by 6 bases and J by 4 bases, with 10 bases left in between. CDR3 length: 12 residues. Here the CDR3 DNA reads TGCAGTGCCTTTCATCAGGGAAACACCATATATTTT. This translates into CSAFHQGNTIYF.

The rearrangement links TRBV5-4 to TRBJ2-5, with D perhaps assigned TRBD1 or TRBD2 (5 bases each). V lost 7 bases and J 1 base, leaving 14 bases between the germline ends. CDR1 is SGHNT and CDR2 is YYREEE in the germline V gene (reference sequence). There are 14 residues in the CDR3. The CDR3 loop reads CASSGEGLQETQYF. The DNA of the CDR3 is TGTGCCAGCTCGGGCGAGGGGCTCCAAGAGACCCAGTACTTC.

V is TRBV3-1 and J is TRBJ2-2; 8 nucleotides match TRBD1. Per germline, CDR1 LGHDT and CDR2 YNNKEL (reference sequence). The V segment lost 3 bases and the J segment 3 bases; nucleotides outside the gene matches: 9. CDR3 length equals 17 residues. CDR3: CASSHIRGRGDTGELFF. The CDR3 coding sequence is TGTGCCAGCAGCCACATCAGGGGGCGCGGGGACACCGGGGAGCTGTTTTTT.